The rows below give T cell receptor beta chains drawn from one sample of a study of blood T cell repertoires in COVID-19. This table comes from immunoSEQ multiplex PCR, and its TCRdb copy is limited to in-frame clones, with some not included. The table shows about 120,000 clones, with 70% to 80% occurring only once. Sequencing was done on a sample of peripheral blood. These receptors originate from a woman aged 60-70 years with acute or convalescent COVID-19. Each CDR3 is given with its conserved first and last residue. Each record gives: J gene, V gene, D gene, clone size, CDR3 DNA, CDR3 protein. D genes are given only for firm matches. A clone size is listed for some rows: how often the clone was seen (once, few, many), or a class if it is expanded.

TRBJ1-1,TRBV7-2,.,.,TGTGCCAGCAGGGGAGGGGTCGGGCTAAGGGGCACTGAAGCTTTCTTT,CASRGGVGLRGTEAFF
TRBJ1-2,TRBV25-1,.,.,TGTGCCAGCAGGCAGTCTAACTATGGCTACACCTTC,CASRQSNYGYTF
TRBJ1-2,TRBV2,TRBD1,.,TGTGCCAGCAGCGTCGGACAGGGGGCAGCTAACTATGGCTACACCTTC,CASSVGQGAANYGYTF
TRBJ1-2,TRBV5-1,.,.,TGCGCCAGCAGCTTCGCAACGGGAGGAGGAAGATATGGCTACACCTTC,CASSFATGGGRYGYTF
TRBJ2-7,TRBV7-2,TRBD1,once,TGTGCCAGCAGCTTGTATCTGACAGGGGGTTCCTACGAGCAGTACTTC,CASSLYLTGGSYEQYF
TRBJ1-2,TRBV11-1,.,.,TGTGCCAGCAGCTTAGGCGGGAGTTATGGCTACACCTTC,CASSLGGSYGYTF
TRBJ2-7,TRBV7-2,.,.,TGTGCCAGCAGCTTAAGCGGAGGGATTTCCTACGAGCAGTACTTC,CASSLSGGISYEQYF
TRBJ2-7,TRBV18,TRBD1,many,TGTGCCAGCTCACGGGACAGTTCTCCCTACGAGCAGTACTTC,CASSRDSSPYEQYF
TRBJ1-2,TRBV14,.,.,TGTGCCAGCAGCCAAGAGGGGGCCAGGGGCTACACCTTC,CASSQEGARGYTF
TRBJ2-7,TRBV30,.,.,TGTGCCTGGAGTCGGGGGTACGAGCAGTACTTC,CAWSRGYEQYF
TRBJ2-7,TRBV2,TRBD1,.,TGTGCCAGCAGTGCGTCCGGGACAGACTCCTACGAGCAGTACTTC,CASSASGTDSYEQYF
TRBJ2-7,TRBV5-4,TRBD1,once,TGTGCCAGCAGCTTACGAACCGGGACAGGGGGCATCTACGAGCAGTACTTC,CASSLRTGTGGIYEQYF
TRBJ2-1,TRBV7-9,TRBD1,.,TGTGCCAGCAGCTTTCATTCAGGGGGCGAAAATGAGCAGTTCTTC,CASSFHSGGENEQFF
TRBJ1-4,TRBV7-2,.,once,TGTGCCAGCAGCCGTAAACAGACAGGACGGAATGAAAAACTGTTTTTT,CASSRKQTGRNEKLFF
TRBJ1-4,TRBV15,TRBD1,.,TGTGCCACCAGCAGAGTATCCGCCGACAGGGTCTTTAAGGTTGGTAATGAAAAACTGTTTTTT,CATSRVSADRVFKVGNEKLFF
TRBJ1-5,TRBV10-2,TRBD1,.,TGCGCCAGCAGAGCGACAGACCAGGGGGACAATCAGCCCCAGCATTTT,CASRATDQGDNQPQHF
TRBJ2-7,TRBV30,.,.,TGTGCCTGGGACACCGGGAGCCCACCCTACGAGCAGTACTTC,CAWDTGSPPYEQYF
TRBJ1-5,TRBV18,TRBD1,.,TGTGCCAGCTCACCAGCGTGGGACAGGGGTCAGCCCCAGCATTTT,CASSPAWDRGQPQHF
TRBJ1-2,TRBV12-3/TRBV12-4,.,.,TGTGCCAGCAGTTACGGAACAGGGAACGGCTACACCTTC,CASSYGTGNGYTF
TRBJ2-7,TRBV28,TRBD2,.,TGTGCCAGCAGTTTAATCCGCGGGGGGGCTTACGAGCAGTACTTC,CASSLIRGGAYEQYF
TRBJ2-2,TRBV7-3,.,.,TGTGCCAGCAGCTCCCAGGGGTACACCGGGGAGCTGTTTTTT,CASSSQGYTGELFF
TRBJ2-1,TRBV29-1,TRBD1,.,TGCAGCGCGGGGGACCGGACAGGGATGAGAGGACATGAGCAGTTCTTC,CSAGDRTGMRGHEQFF
TRBJ1-2,TRBV30,.,.,TGTGCCTGGAGTGTGACACCCACCTATGGCTACACCTTC,CAWSVTPTYGYTF
TRBJ1-2,TRBV10-3,.,.,TGTGCCATCAACGACCAAGAGACAGCCTATGGCTACACCTTC,CAINDQETAYGYTF
TRBJ1-1,TRBV7-2,.,many,TGTGCCAGCAGGGGCGGGGTAAACATGAACACTGAAGCTTTCTTT,CASRGGVNMNTEAFF
TRBJ2-3,TRBV14,.,.,TGTGCCAGCAGCGGCAGGGGCACAGATACGCAGTATTTT,CASSGRGTDTQYF